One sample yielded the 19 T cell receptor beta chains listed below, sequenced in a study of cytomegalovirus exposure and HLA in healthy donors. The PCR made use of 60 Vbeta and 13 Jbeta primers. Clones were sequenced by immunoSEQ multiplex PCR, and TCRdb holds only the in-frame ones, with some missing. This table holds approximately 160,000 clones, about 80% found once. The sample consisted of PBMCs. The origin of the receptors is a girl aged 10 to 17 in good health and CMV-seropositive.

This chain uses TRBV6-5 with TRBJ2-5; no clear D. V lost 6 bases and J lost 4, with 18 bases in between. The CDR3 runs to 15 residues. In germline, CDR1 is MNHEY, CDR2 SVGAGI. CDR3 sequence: CASRRAGGSGETQYF. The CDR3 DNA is TGTGCCAGCAGGCGCGCCGGTGGGTCGGGAGAGACCCAGTACTTC.

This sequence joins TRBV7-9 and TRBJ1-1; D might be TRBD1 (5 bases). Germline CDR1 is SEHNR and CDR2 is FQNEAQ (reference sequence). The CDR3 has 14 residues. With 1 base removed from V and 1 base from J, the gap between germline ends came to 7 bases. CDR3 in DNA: TGTGCCAGCAGCTTAGTCCAGGGGAACACTGAAGCTTTCTTT. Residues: CASSLVQGNTEAFF.

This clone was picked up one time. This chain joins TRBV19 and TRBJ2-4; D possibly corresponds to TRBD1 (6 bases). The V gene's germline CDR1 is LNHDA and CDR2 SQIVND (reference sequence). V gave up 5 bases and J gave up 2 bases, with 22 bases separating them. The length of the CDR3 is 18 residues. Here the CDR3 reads CASSPQILDRSTKNIQYF. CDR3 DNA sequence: TGTGCCAGTAGTCCACAAATCTTAGACAGGTCCACCAAAAACATTCAGTACTTC.

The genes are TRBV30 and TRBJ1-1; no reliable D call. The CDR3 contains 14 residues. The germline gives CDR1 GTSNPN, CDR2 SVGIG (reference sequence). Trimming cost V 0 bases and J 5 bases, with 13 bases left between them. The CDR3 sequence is CAWSVRVTGTEAFF. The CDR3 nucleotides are TGTGCCTGGAGTGTACGGGTCACGGGAACTGAAGCTTTCTTT.

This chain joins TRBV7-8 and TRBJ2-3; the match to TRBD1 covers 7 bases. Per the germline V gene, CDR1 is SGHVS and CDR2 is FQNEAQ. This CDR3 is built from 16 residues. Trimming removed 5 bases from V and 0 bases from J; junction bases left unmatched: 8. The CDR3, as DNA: TGTGCCAGCAGCCTCCGGGACAGTCTTAGCACAGATACGCAGTATTTT. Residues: CASSLRDSLSTDTQYF.

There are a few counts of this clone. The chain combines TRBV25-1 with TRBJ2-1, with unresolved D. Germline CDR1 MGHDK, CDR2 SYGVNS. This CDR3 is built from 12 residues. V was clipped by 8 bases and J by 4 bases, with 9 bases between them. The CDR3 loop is CASLDRYNEQFF. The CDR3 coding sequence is TGTGCCAGCCTAGATAGATACAATGAGCAGTTCTTC.

The CDR3 DNA follows: TGTGCCAGCAGCCAAGATGTGTATCGGGACGAGCAGTACTTC. Translating it yields CASSQDVYRDEQYF. The V gene is TRBV14, the J gene TRBJ2-7; D is undetermined. This CDR3 is built from 14 residues. Germline CDR1 reads SGHDN; CDR2 reads FVKESK. Trimming removed 0 bases at V and 5 bases at J, with 11 bases between. The full variable domain, completed using reference TRBV14 and TRBJ2-7, is EAGVTQFPSHSVIEKGQTVTLRCDPISGHDNLYWYRRVMGKEIKFLLHFVKESKQDESGMPNNRFLAERTGGTYSTLKVQPAELEDSGVYFCASSQDVYRDEQYFGPGTRLTVT.

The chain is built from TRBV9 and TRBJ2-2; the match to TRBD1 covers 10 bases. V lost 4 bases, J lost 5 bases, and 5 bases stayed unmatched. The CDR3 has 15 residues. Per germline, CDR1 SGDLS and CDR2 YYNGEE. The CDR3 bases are TGTGCCAGCAGCACCGGGACAGGGGTAACCGGGGAGCTGTTTTTT. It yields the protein CASSTGTGVTGELFF.

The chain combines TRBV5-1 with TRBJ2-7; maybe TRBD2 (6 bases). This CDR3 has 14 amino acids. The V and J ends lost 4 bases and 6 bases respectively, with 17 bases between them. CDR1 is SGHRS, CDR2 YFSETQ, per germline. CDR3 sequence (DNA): TGCGCCAGCAGCCGACCTACGGGGGTAGGCGAGCAGTACTTC. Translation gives CASSRPTGVGEQYF. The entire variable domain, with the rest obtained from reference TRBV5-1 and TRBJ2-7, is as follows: KAGVTQTPRYLIKTRGQQVTLSCSPISGHRSVSWYQQTPGQGLQFLFEYFSETQRNKGNFPGRFSGRQFSNSRSEMNVSTLELGDSALYLCASSRPTGVGEQYFGPGTRLTVT.

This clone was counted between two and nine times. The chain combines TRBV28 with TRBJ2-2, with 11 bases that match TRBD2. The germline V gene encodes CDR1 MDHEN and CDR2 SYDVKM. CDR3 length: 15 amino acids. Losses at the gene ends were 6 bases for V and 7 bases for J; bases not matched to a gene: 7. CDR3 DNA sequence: TGTGCCAGCAGACTACTAGCGGGAGTTGTCGGGGAGCTGTTTTTT. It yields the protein CASRLLAGVVGELFF.

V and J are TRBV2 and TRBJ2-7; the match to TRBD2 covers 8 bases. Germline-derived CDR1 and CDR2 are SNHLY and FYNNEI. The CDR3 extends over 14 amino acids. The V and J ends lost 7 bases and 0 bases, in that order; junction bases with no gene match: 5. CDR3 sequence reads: CASKLSGSSYEQYF. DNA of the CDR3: TGTGCCAGCAAACTGAGCGGGAGCTCCTACGAGCAGTACTTC.

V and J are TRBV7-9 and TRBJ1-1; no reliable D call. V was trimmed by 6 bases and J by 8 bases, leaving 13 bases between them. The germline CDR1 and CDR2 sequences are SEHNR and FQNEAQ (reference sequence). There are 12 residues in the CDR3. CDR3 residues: CASSSWGDEAFF. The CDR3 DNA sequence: TGTGCCAGCAGTTCATGGGGAGACGAAGCTTTCTTT.

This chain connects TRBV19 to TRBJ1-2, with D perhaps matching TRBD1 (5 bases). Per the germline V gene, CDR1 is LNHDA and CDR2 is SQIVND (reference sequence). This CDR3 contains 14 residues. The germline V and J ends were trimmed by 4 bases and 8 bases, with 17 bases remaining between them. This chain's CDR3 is CASSTRDSSLGYTF. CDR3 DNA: TGTGCCAGTAGTACCCGGGACTCCAGCTTGGGCTACACCTTC.

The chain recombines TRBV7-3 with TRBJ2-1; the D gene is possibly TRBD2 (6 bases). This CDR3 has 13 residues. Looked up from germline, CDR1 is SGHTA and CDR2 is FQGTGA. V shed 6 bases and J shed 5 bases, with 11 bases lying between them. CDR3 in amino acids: CASSSGTHNEQFF. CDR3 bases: TGTGCCAGCAGTTCCGGGACTCACAATGAGCAGTTCTTC.

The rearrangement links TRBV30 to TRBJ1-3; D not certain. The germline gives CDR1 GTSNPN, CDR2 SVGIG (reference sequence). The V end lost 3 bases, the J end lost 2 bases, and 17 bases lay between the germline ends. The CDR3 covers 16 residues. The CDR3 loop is CAWSGLGGNTGNTIYF. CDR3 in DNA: TGTGCCTGGAGCGGACTCGGAGGAAATACTGGAAACACCATATATTTT.

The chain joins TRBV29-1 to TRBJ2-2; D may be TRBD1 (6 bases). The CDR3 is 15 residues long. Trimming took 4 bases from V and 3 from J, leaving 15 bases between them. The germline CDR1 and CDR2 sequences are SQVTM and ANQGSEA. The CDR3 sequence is CSVAPPGAYTGELFF. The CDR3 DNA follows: TGCAGCGTTGCCCCCCCAGGGGCGTACACCGGGGAGCTGTTTTTT.

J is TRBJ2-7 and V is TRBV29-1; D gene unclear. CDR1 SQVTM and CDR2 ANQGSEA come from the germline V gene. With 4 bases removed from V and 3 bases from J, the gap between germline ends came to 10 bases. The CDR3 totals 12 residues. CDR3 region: CSVVNPYYEQYF. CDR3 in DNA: TGCAGCGTTGTTAACCCCTACTACGAGCAGTACTTC.

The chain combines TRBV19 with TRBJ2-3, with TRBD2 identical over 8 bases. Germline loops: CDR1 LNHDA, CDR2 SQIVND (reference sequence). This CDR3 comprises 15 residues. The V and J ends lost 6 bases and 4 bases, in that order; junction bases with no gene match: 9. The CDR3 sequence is CASRALSGSADTQYF. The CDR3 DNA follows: TGTGCCAGTAGGGCTCTAAGCGGGAGCGCAGATACGCAGTATTTT.

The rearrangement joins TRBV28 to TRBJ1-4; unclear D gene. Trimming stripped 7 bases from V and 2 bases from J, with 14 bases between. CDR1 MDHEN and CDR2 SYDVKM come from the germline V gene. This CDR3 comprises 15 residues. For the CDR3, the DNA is TGTGCCAGCATAGAGGAGGGCAACACTAATGAAAAACTGTTTTTT. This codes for CASIEEGNTNEKLFF. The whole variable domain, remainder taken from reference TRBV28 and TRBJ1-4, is DVKVTQSSRYLVKRTGEKVFLECVQDMDHENMFWYRQDPGLGLRLIYFSYDVKMKEKGDIPEGYSVSREKKERFSLILESASTNQTSMYLCASIEEGNTNEKLFFGSGTQLSVL.